This is a list of T cell receptor beta chains from one sample in a study. TCRdb re-called the 5' RACE reads with MiXCR, one entry per CDR3 protein. The repertoire holds 400 to 500 distinct CDR3 sequences, with about 9% as singletons. The sample consisted of gluten tetramer+ CD4+ T cells from blood or duodenal biopsy (not recorded which); whether cultured is not recorded, taken while untreated, on a gluten-free diet, or during gluten challenge (not recorded which). The source of these receptors is a female donor with celiac disease. CDR3s include the opening cysteine and the closing phenylalanine or tryptophan. A D gene is named only where the DNA matches it firmly. A row's size may be missing; if present it is once, few, many or a size class.

J	V	size	D	DNA	CDR3
TRBJ2-6	TRBV4-2	medium-sized	.	TGTGCCAGCAGCCAAGATCACTACCTTACTGGGGCCAACGTCCTGACTTTC	CASSQDHYLTGANVLTF
TRBJ2-3	TRBV4-3	large	.	TGCGCCAGCAGCCCCTCCCTACTTGGCACAGATACGCAGTATTTT	CASSPSLLGTDTQYF
TRBJ1-5	TRBV20-1	medium-sized	.	TGCAGTGCGAGGACAACGGCCCGACAGCCCCAGCATTTT	CSARTTARQPQHF
TRBJ2-3	TRBV29-1	hyperexpanded	TRBD1	TGCAGCGTTTCACAGGGGTTTAGCACAGATACGCAGTATTTT	CSVSQGFSTDTQYF
TRBJ1-3	TRBV4-2	large	TRBD1	TGTGCCAGCAGCCACCGGGACAGGGGAAACACCATATATTTT	CASSHRDRGNTIYF
TRBJ2-2	TRBV7-3	large	TRBD2	TGTGCCAGCAGCTTAACCGGGGGGGGGCACTCCACCGGGGAGCTGTTTTTT	CASSLTGGGHSTGELFF
TRBJ1-1	TRBV4-2	large	.	TGTGCCAGCAGCCTAACAGGTAACACTGAAGCTTTCTTT	CASSLTGNTEAFF
TRBJ2-3	TRBV19	few	.	TGTGCGAAACGTAGATCTGAGGATCCCCCAGATACGCAGTATTTT	CAKRRSEDPPDTQYF
TRBJ2-3	TRBV11-3	medium-sized	TRBD2	TGTGCCAGCAGCTCCCCCCAGCGGGGGCCCTCAACAGATACGCAGTATTTT	CASSSPQRGPSTDTQYF
TRBJ2-5	TRBV7-9	many	.	TGTGCCAGCAGCTTATTCCTCAGCGCGACCGGGCGAGAGACCCAGTACTTC	CASSLFLSATGRETQYF
TRBJ2-2	TRBV7-2	medium-sized	.	TGTGCCAGCAGCTTAGCCGTCCTGAACACCGGGGAGCTGGTTTTT	CASSLAVLNTGELVF
TRBJ1-5	TRBV20-1	large	.	TGCAGTGCTAGAAGGCAGTTGGATCAGCCCCAGCATTTT	CSARRQLDQPQHF
TRBJ1-1	TRBV6-5	large	TRBD1	TGTGCCAGCAGTGATAGGACAGGGCGGTACACTGAAGCTTTCTTT	CASSDRTGRYTEAFF
TRBJ1-3	TRBV9	large	.	TGTGCCAGCAGCGCGTGGGGGGGAACCATATATTTT	CASSAWGGTIYF
TRBJ2-7	TRBV19	large	TRBD1	TGTGCCAGTAGTGCCAAGACAGGGTGGACGTCTTCCGAGCAGTACTTC	CASSAKTGWTSSEQYF
TRBJ1-3	TRBV7-9	medium-sized	.	TGTGCCAGCAGCTTTGGCGCCCTGGGCACCATATATTTT	CASSFGALGTIYF
TRBJ2-7	TRBV6-1	.	TRBD1	TGTGCCAGCAGTGAAGGGGGGGGGGACAGGGGAGGCTACGAGCAGTACTTC	CASSEGGGDRGGYEQYF
TRBJ1-1	TRBV29-1	large	.	TGCAGCGTTGGAGTTGGGGGATGGGACTCGCAAGCTTTCTTT	CSVGVGGWDSQAFF
TRBJ1-6	TRBV18	large	TRBD1	TGTGCCAGCTCACCACGGGCCGACAGGGGTAATTCACCCCTCCACTTT	CASSPRADRGNSPLHF
TRBJ2-7	TRBV29-1	medium-sized	TRBD2	TGCAGCGTCGGGAGGGGGGCGGGAGGCCGAGATGGCGAGCAGTACTTC	CSVGRGAGGRDGEQYF
TRBJ2-1	TRBV12-3/TRBV12-4	.	.	TGTGCCAGCAGTTTAGCTGCCTCCCTTCGGTTCTTC	CASSLAASLRFF
TRBJ2-6	TRBV7-3	large	.	TGTGCCAGCAGCATAGGGGGAGCTGGGGCCAACGTCCTGACTTTC	CASSIGGAGANVLTF
TRBJ1-2	TRBV3-1	medium-sized	.	TGTGCCAGCTGGGGAGGGAAAGGCTACACCTTC	CASWGGKGYTF
TRBJ2-1	TRBV6-2/TRBV6-3	.	TRBD1	TGTGCCAGCAGCCCAAACACGGGACAGAACAATGAGCAGTTCTTC	CASSPNTGQNNEQFF
TRBJ1-4	TRBV20-1	large	TRBD1	TGCAGTGCCACAGGACAGGGGGCTGAGGAAAAACTGTTTTTT	CSATGQGAEEKLFF
TRBJ2-1	TRBV29-1	.	TRBD2	TGCAGCATTGAAGCACTAGCGGGGTACAATGAGCAGTTCTTC	CSIEALAGYNEQFF
TRBJ1-1	TRBV5-6	medium-sized	.	TGTGCCAGCAGCTTGGTAATGCTGAACACTGAAGCTTTCTTT	CASSLVMLNTEAFF
TRBJ2-7	TRBV28	large	.	TGTGCCAGCAGTCCCTTACAGCGGAACGAGCAGTACTTC	CASSPLQRNEQYF
TRBJ1-3	TRBV2	medium-sized	TRBD1	TGTGCCAGCACCTTATGGACAGGCTACTCTGGAAACACCATATATTTT	CASTLWTGYSGNTIYF
TRBJ2-2	TRBV5-1	large	TRBD2	TGCGCCAGCAGCTTGGTAGCGGGAATTTGGGTTGCCGGGGAGCTGTTTTTT	CASSLVAGIWVAGELFF
TRBJ2-3	TRBV7-3	medium-sized	.	TGTGCCAGCAGTTCACAGATTAGCACAGATACGCAGTATTTT	CASSSQISTDTQYF
TRBJ2-3	TRBV7-2	.	.	TGTGACAGAAGCTTAAGAAGAACAGATACGCAGTATTTT	CDRSLRRTDTQYF
TRBJ2-5	TRBV5-5	large	.	TGTGCCAGCAGCTTCGCCCCGTCCCAAGAGACCCAGTACTTC	CASSFAPSQETQYF
TRBJ2-1	TRBV7-6	large	TRBD2	TGTGCCAGCAGCTTAGCGTCGTCTAGCGGATATACCTACAATGAGCAGTTCTTC	CASSLASSSGYTYNEQFF
TRBJ1-4	TRBV2	medium-sized	.	TGTGCCAGCAGTCGGGATTCTAATGAAAAACTGTTTTTT	CASSRDSNEKLFF
TRBJ2-1	TRBV18	medium-sized	.	TGTGCCAGCTCACCACCGTCTGCGGGCTACAATGAGCAGTTCTTC	CASSPPSAGYNEQFF
TRBJ2-4	TRBV7-2	large	.	TGTGCCAGCAGCTTTGGTCCGCAAGACATTCAGTACTTC	CASSFGPQDIQYF
TRBJ2-5	TRBV5-4	large	.	TGTGCCAGCAGCTTCTTTATTCAGGGGTTAGAGACCCAGTACTTC	CASSFFIQGLETQYF
TRBJ2-7	TRBV12-1	medium-sized	.	TGTGCCAGCAGCTTTGCTGGGCTAGAGAGGCTCGAGGAGCAGTACTTC	CASSFAGLERLEEQYF
TRBJ1-6	TRBV12-5	large	TRBD1	TGTGCTAGTGGTTTGGTCCTTGGACAGGAGAATTCACCCCTCCACTTT	CASGLVLGQENSPLHF
TRBJ2-7	TRBV7-2	large	.	TGTGCCAGCAGCCCTAGAGCAGGGACCGACTACGAGCAGTACTTC	CASSPRAGTDYEQYF
TRBJ2-1	TRBV15	medium-sized	.	TGTGCCACCAGCAGAGTGAAAAAAAGGATCAGCTCCTACAATGAGCAGTTCTTC	CATSRVKKRISSYNEQFF
TRBJ2-2	TRBV12-3/TRBV12-4	medium-sized	TRBD1	TGTGCCAGCAGCCCTCCACGGGGACAGTCAACCGGGGAGCTGTTTTTT	CASSPPRGQSTGELFF
TRBJ2-1	TRBV20-1	large	TRBD2	TGCAGTGCTAGCGCACTAGCGACACAAAATGAGCAGTTCTTC	CSASALATQNEQFF
TRBJ2-5	TRBV29-1	medium-sized	.	TGCAGCGTCGCCATTGGGACGGCGGAGACCCAGTACTTC	CSVAIGTAETQYF
TRBJ1-3	TRBV30	medium-sized	.	TGTGCCTGGAGTAGCCCCCCGTTAGGCGGAAACACCATATATTTT	CAWSSPPLGGNTIYF
TRBJ2-7	TRBV7-2	.	.	TGTGTCAGCAGCTTATCCTTTGGAGGCGAGCAGTACTTT	CVSSLSFGGEQYF
TRBJ2-1	TRBV20-1	medium-sized	TRBD2	TGCAGTGCCGGGACTAGCGGGAGGTCCCAGGACAATGAGCAGTTCTTC	CSAGTSGRSQDNEQFF
TRBJ1-2	TRBV13	medium-sized	TRBD1	TGTGCCAGCAGCCTACAGGGGGCCCTCTATGGCTACACCTTC	CASSLQGALYGYTF
TRBJ2-2	TRBV5-6	large	.	TGTGCCAGCAGCTTCTCGGTGACCGGGGAGCTGTTTTTT	CASSFSVTGELFF
TRBJ1-1	TRBV5-5	medium-sized	.	TGTGCCAGCAGCTTGTATGGGGGCGGGAACACTGAAGCTTTCTTT	CASSLYGGGNTEAFF